These 15 T cell receptor beta chains originate from one sample sequenced in a study of shared clonotypes between healthy human individuals. CD8 cells regarded as naive lacked CD45RO, were positively chosen for CCR7, and omitted terminally differentiated effector memory CD45RA+ cells. Produced via immunoSEQ multiplex PCR; TCRdb's table is partial and in-frame only. The sample consists of millions of clones, around 93% of them appearing once. The sample was naive CD8+ T cells from PBMCs. Source of these receptors: a man younger than 35 in good health. Some clones in this sample may be carry-over from other donors' samples.

The chain links TRBV28 to TRBJ2-2; 9 bases align to TRBD1. The CDR3 is 15 amino acids. J gave up 7 bases and V 7 bases, and 10 bases lay outside the gene matches. CDR1 is MDHEN and CDR2 is SYDVKM in the germline V gene. CDR3 in amino acids: CASTSGTGPHGELFF. The CDR3 region has the DNA TGTGCCAGCACCTCCGGGACAGGGCCCCACGGGGAGCTGTTTTTT.

The J gene is TRBJ2-6, the V gene TRBV7-9; D might be TRBD1 or TRBD2, each matching 7 bases. Trimming took off 4 bases at V and 2 bases at J, with 12 bases between the two ends. This CDR3 has 16 amino acids. Germline CDR1 SEHNR, CDR2 FQNEAQ (reference sequence). The CDR3 loop is CASSYRGGPGANVLTF. CDR3 DNA: TGTGCCAGCAGCTACAGGGGAGGGCCTGGGGCCAACGTCCTGACTTTC.

In the case of this clone: Other DNA sequences from this sample encode an identical CDR3 as well. This rearrangement joins TRBV27 to TRBJ2-2; D gene uncertain. The CDR3 sequence is 13 residues long. Between the trimmed V and J ends, which lost 2 bases and 2 bases, there was a span of 3 bases. The germline V gene has CDR1 MNHEY and CDR2 SMNVEV (reference sequence). CDR3 nucleotides: TGTGCCAGCAGTTTAGTAAACACCGGGGAGCTGTTTTTT. Translating gives CASSLVNTGELFF.

V and J are TRBV7-9 and TRBJ2-1; 9 bases match TRBD1. With 6 bases clipped from V and 2 bases from J, the junction kept 8 bases outside the gene matches. The CDR3 runs to 16 residues. Germline assignment: CDR1 SEHNR and CDR2 FQNEAQ (reference sequence). As DNA, the CDR3 is TGTGCCAGCAGTCCTAAGGGACAGGGCACCTACAATGAGCAGTTCTTC. The encoded protein is CASSPKGQGTYNEQFF.

As DNA, the CDR3 is TGCGCCAGCAGCTTGATAAAGGGGCTAGAGACCCAGTACTTC. Residues: CASSLIKGLETQYF. V and J are TRBV5-1 and TRBJ2-5, with a possible D match to TRBD1 (5 bases). The ends were cut back, 1 base at V and 4 bases at J, with 11 bases in the middle. The CDR3 length is 14 residues. Germline loops: CDR1 SGHRS, CDR2 YFSETQ.

This clone is a singleton in its sample. The chain couples TRBV11-2 to TRBJ2-1; D is perhaps TRBD2 (6 bases). V was cut by 5 bases and J by 4 bases, with 18 bases left in between. Germline V lookup: CDR1 SGHAT, CDR2 FQNNGV. CDR3 length: 16 residues. The chain's CDR3 is CASSTRDWGEYNEQFF. Written as DNA, the CDR3 is TGTGCCAGCAGCACCCGGGACTGGGGAGAGTACAATGAGCAGTTCTTC.

In DNA form, the CDR3 reads TGTGCCAGCAGCTCACAACCCGGGCCCTCCTACGAGCAGTACTTC. Translating gives CASSSQPGPSYEQYF. This rearrangement joins TRBV7-2 to TRBJ2-7; D uncertain. There are 15 residues in the CDR3. The V end was cut by 4 bases, the J end by 0 bases, with 13 bases between. The germline gives CDR1 SGHTA, CDR2 FQGNSA.

This chain connects TRBV9 to TRBJ2-5; TRBD2 matches 14 bases. The CDR3 is 14 amino acids. Germline loops: CDR1 SGDLS, CDR2 YYNGEE. Losses at the gene ends were 4 bases for V and 9 bases for J; bases not matched to a gene: 5. CDR3 loop: CASSKGLAGEAQYF. CDR3 bases: TGTGCCAGCAGCAAGGGACTAGCGGGAGAAGCCCAGTACTTC. Together with reference TRBV9 and TRBJ2-5, the CDR3 gives the full variable domain: DSGVTQTPKHLITATGQRVTLRCSPRSGDLSVYWYQQSLDQGLQFLIQYYNGEERAKGNILERFSAQQFPDLHSELNLSSLELGDSALYFCASSKGLAGEAQYFGPGTRLLVL.

This chain uses TRBV5-1 with TRBJ2-7; TRBD2 aligns across 8 bases. The CDR3 runs to 16 residues. Germline CDR1 SGHRS, CDR2 YFSETQ. Trimming took 2 bases from V and 2 from J; bases not matched to a gene: 9. The CDR3 loop reads CASSFGRPAGAYEQYF. The CDR3 DNA sequence: TGCGCCAGCAGCTTTGGGAGGCCAGCGGGAGCCTACGAGCAGTACTTC.

The rearrangement joins TRBV28 to TRBJ2-1; D may be TRBD1 (6 bases). The length of the CDR3 is 13 residues. V lost 6 bases, J lost 5 bases, and 11 bases lay in between. Germline assignment: CDR1 MDHEN and CDR2 SYDVKM. The CDR3 spells CASRLGGNNEQFF. CDR3 nucleotides: TGTGCCAGCAGACTAGGGGGTAACAATGAGCAGTTCTTC.

The chain is built from TRBV27 and TRBJ2-7; tentatively, D is TRBD2 (5 bases). The CDR3 spans 12 residues. Germline V lookup: CDR1 MNHEY, CDR2 SMNVEV (reference sequence). V was trimmed by 6 bases and J by 6 bases, leaving 12 bases between them. CDR3 coding DNA: TGTGCCAGCAGGGGAGTGGCTGCCGAGCAGTACTTC. As protein: CASRGVAAEQYF.

With respect to this clone: At the DNA level, this CDR3 is encoded by other sequences in the same sample as well. The gene calls are TRBV28 and TRBJ1-3; D remains unclear. Germline-derived CDR1 and CDR2 are MDHEN and SYDVKM. This CDR3 has 15 residues. The ends were cut back, 2 bases at V and 0 bases at J, with 8 bases in the middle. Here the CDR3 DNA reads TGTGCCAGCAGTTTAAGTGGGTCCTCTGGAAACACCATATATTTT. Translation gives CASSLSGSSGNTIYF.

This chain uses TRBV5-1 with TRBJ2-1, with D unclear. V was pared by 2 bases and J by 9 bases, with 9 bases between. CDR1 and CDR2 from the germline V gene are SGHRS and YFSETQ. The CDR3 is made up of 12 amino acids. DNA for the CDR3: TGCGCCAGCAGCTTAAGTCCTGTTGAGCAGTTCTTC. Residues: CASSLSPVEQFF.

This clone was detected only once. The chain recombines TRBV6-5 with TRBJ1-6; 7 bases agree with TRBD1. The CDR3 length is 15 residues. V trimming: 6 bases; J trimming: 6 bases; junction bases outside the gene matches: 8. The germline gives CDR1 MNHEY, CDR2 SVGAGI. CDR3 protein: CASSPYRGPNSPLHF. The DNA for the CDR3 is TGTGCCAGCAGCCCATACAGGGGCCCTAATTCACCCCTCCACTTT.

V usage is TRBV5-6 and J usage is TRBJ2-1; the D call may be TRBD1 or TRBD2 (7 bases each). The V gene's germline CDR1 is SGHDT and CDR2 YYEEEE. With 1 base removed from V and 9 bases from J, the gap between germline ends came to 14 bases. This CDR3 contains 14 residues. DNA for the CDR3: TGTGCCAGCAGCTTGCAACAGGGGAGGGGTGAGCAGTTCTTC. It codes for CASSLQQGRGEQFF.